Listed below are T cell receptor beta chains from one sample, sequenced in a study of blood T cell repertoires in COVID-19. The table came from immunoSEQ multiplex PCR; TCRdb's copy has only in-frame clones and leaves some out. The data show 250,000 or so clones, with 70% to 85% seen just once and around 1.8% held by the top ten. The sequenced sample consisted of PBMCs or T cells enriched from blood (not recorded which). These receptors were taken from a man in his sixties who had recovered from COVID-19. CDR3s include the opening cysteine and the closing phenylalanine or tryptophan. The order of the fields is D gene, V gene, J gene, clone size, CDR3 DNA, CDR3 protein. A D gene is named only where the DNA matches it firmly. Not all rows give a size; the values are once, few, many and, for expanded clones, a class.

.	TRBV18	TRBJ2-7	.	TGTGCCAGCTCACCCAGAAGCGAAAGCGAGCAGTACTTC	CASSPRSESEQYF
.	TRBV2	TRBJ1-2	.	TGTGCCAGCAAGCGGGCCGCTAAGGACTATGGCTACACCTTC	CASKRAAKDYGYTF
.	TRBV27	TRBJ1-1	.	TGTGCCAGCAGTCACGGGACACCGCCAACTTTCTTT	CASSHGTPPTFF
TRBD1	TRBV9	TRBJ2-3	.	TGTGCCAGCAGCGCGGGGACAGGGGGAAGGGATACGCAGTATTTT	CASSAGTGGRDTQYF
TRBD1	TRBV7-9	TRBJ2-7	.	TGTGCCAGCAGCCCCGACAGACAGGGTCTCAGCGAGCAGTACTTC	CASSPDRQGLSEQYF
TRBD2	TRBV5-4	TRBJ2-1	.	TGTGCCAGCAGCTCCCCTGTAGCGGGGAACGGCAATGAGCAGTTCTTC	CASSSPVAGNGNEQFF
TRBD1	TRBV5-1	TRBJ2-1	.	TGCGCCACCTCGGGACAGGGTTACAATGAGCAGTTCTTC	CATSGQGYNEQFF
.	TRBV6-5	TRBJ1-5	.	TGTGCCAGCAGCTTCACAGGGAATCAGCCCCAGCATTTT	CASSFTGNQPQHF
.	TRBV25-1	TRBJ2-5	.	TGTGCCAGCAGTGCTAGTTCGGGGTCGAAGACCCAGTACTTC	CASSASSGSKTQYF
.	TRBV7-6	TRBJ1-1	.	TGTGCCAGCAGCGCGGACTTGAACACTGAAGCTTTCTTT	CASSADLNTEAFF
TRBD1	TRBV4-3	TRBJ2-2	.	TGCGCCAGCAGCCAAAATCGGGACAGGATAGGAACCGGGGAGCTGTTTTTT	CASSQNRDRIGTGELFF
.	TRBV7-6	TRBJ2-3	.	TGTGCCAGCAGCTTCCTCCCGGCGGGGAGCACAGATACGCAGTATTTT	CASSFLPAGSTDTQYF
.	TRBV19	TRBJ1-4	.	TGTGCCAGTAACAACCCCGGGAGGCAGGGTGATGAAAAACTGTTTTTT	CASNNPGRQGDEKLFF
.	TRBV19	TRBJ2-7	.	TGTGCCAGTAGTTACCCCGGACACTCCTACGAGCAGTACTTC	CASSYPGHSYEQYF
TRBD1	TRBV6-5	TRBJ1-4	once	TGTGCCAGCAGTCCCCGGGGGACAGTTAATGAAAAACTGTTTTTT	CASSPRGTVNEKLFF
.	TRBV6-2/TRBV6-3	TRBJ1-1	.	TGTGCCAGCAGTGGGCACGGCCCTGAAGCTTTCTTT	CASSGHGPEAFF
.	TRBV10-3	TRBJ2-6	.	TGTGCCATCAGTAAGACAGCCTCTGGGGCCAACGTCCTGACTTTC	CAISKTASGANVLTF